This T cell receptor (delta chain) was documented in a study of γδ T cells in repeated Plasmodium falciparum infection (dated by TCRdb to the early 2020s). Turning to the overall study: The natural-infection arm enrolled Malian children exposed to intense seasonal malaria transmission, compared against age and gender matched Australian children. Four controlled human malaria infections were administered to about 5 malaria-naive U.S. adults over around 620 days by bites from P. falciparum NF54-infected Anopheles stephensi mosquitoes. Controlled-infection subjects were sampled at baseline, immediately before selected infections, and 21 days after each infection. Malian gammadelta TCR repertoires were analysed cross-sectionally during no-transmission periods and longitudinally across acute febrile malaria episodes. Using both natural infection in Mali and controlled human malaria infection, the study looked at the way repeated Plasmodium falciparum infection shapes the human gammadelta T cell repertoire. Here is what the overall study found, with its caveats: The Malian cohort came from a small rural village of predominantly one ethnic group, limiting generalizability. Because the controlled-infection cohort was small, analysis of inter-individual variability in gammadelta T cell responses was limited.

This clone was observed many times. There is no known antigen for this receptor. This sequence is one base from a far larger clone and is likely a read error. The same CDR3 arises from other DNA sequences in this sample as well. The library was obtained by multiplex PCR. These reads were obtained on an Illumina MiSeq. Every sorted gammadelta T cell sample had both its TCR gamma (TRG) and TCR delta (TRD) chains sequenced. In the paper's pipeline: Repertoire analyses included clonotype tree plots, accumulated frequency of the top 20 clonotypes, diversity index (DI) and D75 metrics. TCRdb processed the public reads again with the CATT caller, after which rows with matching DNA were combined. The V and J calls, along with clone size, are taken from TCRdb and not from the paper's own processing. The sample data list about 50,000 delta-chain clones, and roughly 2% of these were observed just once. The ten top clones hold 24% of the sample.

This clonotype was obtained from a pool of human donors (malaria-infected and uninfected, not separated). Material: gamma-delta T cells from blood.

The CDR3 corresponds to CALGEAFPPEYTDKLIF. The base sequence is TGCGCTCTTGGGGAAGCTTTTCCTCCCGAATACACCGATAAACTCATCTTT. The rearrangement joined TRDV1 to TRDJ1, with the D assignment possibly TRDD2 or TRDD3, given 5 matching bases for each. CDR1 and CDR2, per the germline V gene, are TSWWSYY and QGS. From the cysteine up to the phenylalanine, the CDR3 has a length of 17 residues. Just CDR3 DNA is preserved here, 51 bases in frame from base 1.